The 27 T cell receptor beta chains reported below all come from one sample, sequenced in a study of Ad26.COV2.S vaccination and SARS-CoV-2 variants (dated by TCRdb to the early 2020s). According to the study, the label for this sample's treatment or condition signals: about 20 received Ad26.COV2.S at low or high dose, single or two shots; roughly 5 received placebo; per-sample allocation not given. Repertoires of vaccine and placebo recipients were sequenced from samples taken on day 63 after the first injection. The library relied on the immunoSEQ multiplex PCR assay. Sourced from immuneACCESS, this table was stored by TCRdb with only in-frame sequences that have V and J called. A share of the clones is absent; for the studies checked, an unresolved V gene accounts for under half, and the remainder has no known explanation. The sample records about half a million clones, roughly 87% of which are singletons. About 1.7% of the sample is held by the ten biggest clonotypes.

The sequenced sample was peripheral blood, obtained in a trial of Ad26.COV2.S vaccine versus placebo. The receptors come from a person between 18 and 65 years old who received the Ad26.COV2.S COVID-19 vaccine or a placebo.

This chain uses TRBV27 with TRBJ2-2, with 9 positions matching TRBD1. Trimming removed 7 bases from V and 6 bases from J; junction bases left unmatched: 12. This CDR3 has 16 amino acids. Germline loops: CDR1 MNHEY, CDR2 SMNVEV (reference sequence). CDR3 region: CASTLAGQGLSGELFF. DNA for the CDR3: TGTGCCAGCACCTTGGCGGGACAGGGCTTGTCCGGGGAGCTGTTTTTT.

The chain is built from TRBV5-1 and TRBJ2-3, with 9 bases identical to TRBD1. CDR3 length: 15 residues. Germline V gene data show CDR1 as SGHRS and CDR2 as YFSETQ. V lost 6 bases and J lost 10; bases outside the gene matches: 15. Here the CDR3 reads CASTDYRGGQGPQYF. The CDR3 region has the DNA TGCGCCAGCACTGACTACAGGGGGGGACAGGGCCCGCAGTATTTT.

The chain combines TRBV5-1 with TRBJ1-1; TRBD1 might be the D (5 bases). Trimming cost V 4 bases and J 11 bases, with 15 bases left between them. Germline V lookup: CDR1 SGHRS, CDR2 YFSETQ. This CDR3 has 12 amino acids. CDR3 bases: TGCGCCAGCAGCCCCTCGGGGGTGAGTGCTTTCTTT. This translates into CASSPSGVSAFF.

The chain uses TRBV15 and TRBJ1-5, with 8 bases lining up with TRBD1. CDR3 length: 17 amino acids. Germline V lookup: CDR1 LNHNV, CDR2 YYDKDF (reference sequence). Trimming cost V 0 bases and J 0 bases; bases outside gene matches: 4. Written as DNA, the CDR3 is TGTGCCACCAGCAGAGAGGGGGGACAGGCTAGCAATCAGCCCCAGCATTTT. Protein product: CATSREGGQASNQPQHF.

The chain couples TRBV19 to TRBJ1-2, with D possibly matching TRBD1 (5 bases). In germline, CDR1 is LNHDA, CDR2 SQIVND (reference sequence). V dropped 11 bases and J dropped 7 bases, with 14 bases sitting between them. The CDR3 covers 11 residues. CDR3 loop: CAGQGLGGYTF. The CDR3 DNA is TGTGCCGGCCAGGGTCTCGGTGGCTACACCTTC.

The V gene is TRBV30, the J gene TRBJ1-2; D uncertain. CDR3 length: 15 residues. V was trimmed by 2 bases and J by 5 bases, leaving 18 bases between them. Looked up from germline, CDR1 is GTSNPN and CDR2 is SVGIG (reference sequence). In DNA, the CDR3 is TGTGCCTGGAGTTACGGCCCCAAGTCGGGTTATGGCTACACCTTC. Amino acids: CAWSYGPKSGYGYTF.

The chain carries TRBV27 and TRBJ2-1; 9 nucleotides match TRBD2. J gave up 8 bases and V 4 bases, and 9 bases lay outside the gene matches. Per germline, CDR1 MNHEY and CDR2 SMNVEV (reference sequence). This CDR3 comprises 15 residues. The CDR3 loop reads CASSYGLARIYEQFF. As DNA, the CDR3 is TGTGCCAGCAGTTATGGACTAGCGAGGATTTATGAGCAGTTCTTC.

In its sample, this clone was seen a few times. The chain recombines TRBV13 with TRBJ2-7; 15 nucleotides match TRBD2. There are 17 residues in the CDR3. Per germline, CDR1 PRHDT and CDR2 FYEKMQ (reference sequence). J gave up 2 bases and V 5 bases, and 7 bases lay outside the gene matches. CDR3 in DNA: TGTGCCAGCAGCAAACCGGGACTAGCGGGAGGAGCCTACGAGCAGTACTTC. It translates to CASSKPGLAGGAYEQYF.

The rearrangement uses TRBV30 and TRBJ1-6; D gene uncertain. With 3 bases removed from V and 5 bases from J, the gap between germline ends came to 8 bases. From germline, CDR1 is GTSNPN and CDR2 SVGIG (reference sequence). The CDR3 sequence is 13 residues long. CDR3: CAWRRVDNSPLHF. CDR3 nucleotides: TGTGCCTGGAGGAGGGTGGATAATTCACCCCTCCACTTT.

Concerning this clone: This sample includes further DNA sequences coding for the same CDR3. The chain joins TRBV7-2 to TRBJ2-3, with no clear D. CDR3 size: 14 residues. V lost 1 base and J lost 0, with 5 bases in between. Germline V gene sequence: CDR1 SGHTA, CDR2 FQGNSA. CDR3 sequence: CASSLGRSTDTQYF. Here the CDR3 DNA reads TGTGCCAGCAGCTTAGGGCGAAGCACAGATACGCAGTATTTT.

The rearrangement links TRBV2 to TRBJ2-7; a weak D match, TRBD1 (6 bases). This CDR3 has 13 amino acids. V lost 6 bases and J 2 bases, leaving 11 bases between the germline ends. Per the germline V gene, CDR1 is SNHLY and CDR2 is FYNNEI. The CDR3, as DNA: TGTGCCAGCAGGCAGGGGTTGGCCTACGAGCAGTACTTC. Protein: CASRQGLAYEQYF.

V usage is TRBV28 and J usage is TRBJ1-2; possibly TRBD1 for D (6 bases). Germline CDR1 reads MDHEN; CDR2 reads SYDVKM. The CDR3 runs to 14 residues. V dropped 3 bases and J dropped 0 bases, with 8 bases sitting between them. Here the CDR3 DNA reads TGTGCCAGCAGTTTCCGGGGGCCTAACTATGGCTACACCTTC. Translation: CASSFRGPNYGYTF.

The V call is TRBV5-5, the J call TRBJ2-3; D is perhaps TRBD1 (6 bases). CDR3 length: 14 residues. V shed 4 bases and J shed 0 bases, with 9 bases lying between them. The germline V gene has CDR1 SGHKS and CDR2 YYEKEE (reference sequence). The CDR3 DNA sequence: TGTGCCAGCAGCCAGGACAGTAGCACAGATACGCAGTATTTT. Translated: CASSQDSSTDTQYF.

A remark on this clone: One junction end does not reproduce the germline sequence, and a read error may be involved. CDR3 sequence: CASSLEGRQPQHF. In DNA form, the CDR3 reads TGTGCCAGCAGTTTAGAAGGGAGACAGCCCCAGCATTTT. The genes are TRBV7-9 and TRBJ1-5; no clear D. From germline, CDR1 is SEHNR and CDR2 FQNEAQ (reference sequence). The CDR3 is 13 amino acids.

The CDR3 bases are TGTGCCAGCAGTTTCCGGGACAGCACTACGCTCTTTGGAAACACCATATATTTT. This translates into CASSFRDSTTLFGNTIYF. The gene calls are TRBV27 and TRBJ1-3, with 7 bases fitting TRBD1. Germline-derived CDR1 and CDR2 are MNHEY and SMNVEV (reference sequence). J lost 3 bases, V lost 3 bases, and 14 bases had no gene match. This CDR3 has 18 amino acids.

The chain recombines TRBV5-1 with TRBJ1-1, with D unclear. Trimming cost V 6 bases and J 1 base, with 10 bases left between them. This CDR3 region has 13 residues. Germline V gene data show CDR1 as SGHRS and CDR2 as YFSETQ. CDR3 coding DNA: TGCGCCAGCACCTGGGGAGGGAACACTGAAGCTTTCTTT. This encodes CASTWGGNTEAFF.

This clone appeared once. Written as DNA, the CDR3 is TGTGCCACCAGCCCCACGAAAAGGGATAACGAGCAGTACTTC. Translation: CATSPTKRDNEQYF. The chain couples TRBV15 to TRBJ2-7, with unresolved D. The germline V gene encodes CDR1 LNHNV and CDR2 YYDKDF (reference sequence). The CDR3 is 14 residues long. V lost 5 bases, J lost 5 bases, and 16 bases lay in between.

The CDR3 reads CASSQDPQGRGSYGYTF. The DNA for the CDR3 is TGTGCCAGCAGCCAAGATCCGCAGGGTCGGGGCTCTTATGGCTACACCTTC. The chain recombines TRBV3-1 (or the pseudogene TRBV3-2) with TRBJ1-2, with a weak D call TRBD1 (5 bases). The germline V gene encodes CDR1 LGHDT and CDR2 YNNKEL (reference sequence). The CDR3 has 17 residues. The germline V and J ends were trimmed by 0 bases and 5 bases, with 19 bases remaining between them.

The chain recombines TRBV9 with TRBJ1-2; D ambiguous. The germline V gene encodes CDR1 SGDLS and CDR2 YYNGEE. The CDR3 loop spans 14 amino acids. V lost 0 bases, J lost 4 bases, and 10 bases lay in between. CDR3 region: CASSVEGQLYGYTF. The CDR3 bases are TGTGCCAGCAGCGTAGAGGGTCAGCTCTATGGCTACACCTTC.

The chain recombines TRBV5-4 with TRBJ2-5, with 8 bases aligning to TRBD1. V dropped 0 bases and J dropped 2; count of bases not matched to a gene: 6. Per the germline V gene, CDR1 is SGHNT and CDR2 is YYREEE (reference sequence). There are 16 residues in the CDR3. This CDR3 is CASSLGQGANQETQYF. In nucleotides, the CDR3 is TGTGCCAGCAGCTTGGGTCAGGGGGCGAATCAAGAGACCCAGTACTTC.

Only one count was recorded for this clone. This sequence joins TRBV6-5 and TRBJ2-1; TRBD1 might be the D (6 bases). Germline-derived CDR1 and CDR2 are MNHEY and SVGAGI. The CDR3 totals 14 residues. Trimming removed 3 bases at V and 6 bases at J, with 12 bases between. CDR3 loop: CASSYQGRGNEQFF. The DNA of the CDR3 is TGTGCCAGCAGTTATCAGGGGCGCGGCAATGAGCAGTTCTTC.

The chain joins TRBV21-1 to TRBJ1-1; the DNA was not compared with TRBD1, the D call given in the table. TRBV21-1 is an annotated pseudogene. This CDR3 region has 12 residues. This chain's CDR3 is CASSKVHTEAFF. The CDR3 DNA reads TGTGCCAGCAGCAAAGTCCATACTGAAGCTTTCTTT.

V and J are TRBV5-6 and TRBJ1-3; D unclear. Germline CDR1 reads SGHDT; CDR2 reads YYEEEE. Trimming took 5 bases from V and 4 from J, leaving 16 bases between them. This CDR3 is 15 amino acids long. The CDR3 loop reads CASRIGRPPGNTIYF. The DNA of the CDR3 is TGTGCCAGCAGAATAGGACGGCCGCCCGGAAACACCATATATTTT.

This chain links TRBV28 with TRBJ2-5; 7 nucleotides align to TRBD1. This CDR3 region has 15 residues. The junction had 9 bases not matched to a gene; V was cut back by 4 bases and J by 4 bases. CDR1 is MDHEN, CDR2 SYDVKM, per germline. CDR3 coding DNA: TGTGCCAGCAGTTCCGGTGGAACAGGGGTAGAGACCCAGTACTTC. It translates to CASSSGGTGVETQYF. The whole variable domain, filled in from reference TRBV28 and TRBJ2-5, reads DVKVTQSSRYLVKRTGEKVFLECVQDMDHENMFWYRQDPGLGLRLIYFSYDVKMKEKGDIPEGYSVSREKKERFSLILESASTNQTSMYLCASSSGGTGVETQYFGPGTRLLVL.

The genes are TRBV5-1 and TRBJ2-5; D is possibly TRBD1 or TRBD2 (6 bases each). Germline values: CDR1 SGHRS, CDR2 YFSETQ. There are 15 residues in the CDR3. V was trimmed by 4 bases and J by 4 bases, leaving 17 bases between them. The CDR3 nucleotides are TGCGCCAGCAGCCATAAGGGGGGACTGGGAGAGACCCAGTACTTC. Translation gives CASSHKGGLGETQYF.

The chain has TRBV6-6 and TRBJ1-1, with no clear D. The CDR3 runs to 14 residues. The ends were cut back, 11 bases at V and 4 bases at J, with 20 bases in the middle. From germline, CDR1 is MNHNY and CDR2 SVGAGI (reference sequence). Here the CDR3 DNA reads TGTGCCGGCTCGTCATCAGCGTTAAGCACTGAAGCTTTCTTT. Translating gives CAGSSSALSTEAFF.

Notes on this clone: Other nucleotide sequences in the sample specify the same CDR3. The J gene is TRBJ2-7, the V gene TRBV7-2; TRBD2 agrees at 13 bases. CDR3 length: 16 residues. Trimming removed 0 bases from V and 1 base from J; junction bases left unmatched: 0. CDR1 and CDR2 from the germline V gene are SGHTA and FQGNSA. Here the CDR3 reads CASSLALAGGSYEQYF. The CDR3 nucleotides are TGTGCCAGCAGCTTAGCACTAGCGGGGGGGTCCTACGAGCAGTACTTC. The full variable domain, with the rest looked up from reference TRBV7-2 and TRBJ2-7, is GAGVSQSPSNKVTEKGKDVELRCDPISGHTALYWYRQSLGQGLEFLIYFQGNSAPDKSGLPSDRFSAERTGGSVSTLTIQRTQQEDSAVYLCASSLALAGGSYEQYFGPGTRLTVT.